This TCR beta chain was recovered during a study of cytomegalovirus exposure and HLA in healthy donors. Study results and caveats: Information on immune exposure was restricted to one variable (CMV serostatus). It was assumed in the presence/absence analyses that sequencing depth was roughly uniform across donors.

In the PCR, 60 Vbeta and 13 Jbeta primers were used. Method: immunoSEQ multiplex PCR; TCRdb's copy keeps in-frame clones and lacks some. The repertoire has roughly 92,000 clones, about 8% of them found once; the top ten carry approximately 2.5%. CDR1 and CDR2 (germline): SGHTA, FQGNSA. The CDR3 covers 16 residues. V gave up 5 bases and J gave up 5 bases; unmatched junction bases: 14. Points on this clone: Antigen specificity is unknown. This sample includes further DNA sequences coding for the same CDR3.

This sequence originates from a man aged 45-60 years in good health and CMV-seronegative. Sequencing was done on a sample of PBMCs. The chain recombines TRBV7-2 with TRBJ1-1, with 7 bases lining up with TRBD1. CDR3 sequence reads: CASSLQLDRVGTEAFF. The CDR3 region has the DNA TGTGCCAGCAGCCTTCAGCTCGACAGGGTGGGGACTGAAGCTTTCTTT.